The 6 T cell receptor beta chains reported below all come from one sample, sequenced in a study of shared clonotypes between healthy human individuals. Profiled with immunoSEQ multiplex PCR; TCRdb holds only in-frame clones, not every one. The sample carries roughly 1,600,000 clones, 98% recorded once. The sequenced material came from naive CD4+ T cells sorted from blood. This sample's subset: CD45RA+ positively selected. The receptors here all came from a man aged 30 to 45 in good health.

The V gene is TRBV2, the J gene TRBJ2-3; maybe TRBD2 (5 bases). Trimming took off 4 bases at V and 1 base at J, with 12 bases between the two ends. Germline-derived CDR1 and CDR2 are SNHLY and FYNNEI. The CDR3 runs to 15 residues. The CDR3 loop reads CASSVVGDGTDTQYF. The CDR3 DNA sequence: TGTGCCAGCAGTGTTGTGGGAGATGGCACAGATACGCAGTATTTT.

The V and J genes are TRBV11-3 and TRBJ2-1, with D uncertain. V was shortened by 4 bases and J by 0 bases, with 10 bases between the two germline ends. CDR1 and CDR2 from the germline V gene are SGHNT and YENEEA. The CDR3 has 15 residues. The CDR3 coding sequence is TGTGCCAGCAGCTCTCCTGCTAGCTCCTACAATGAGCAGTTCTTC. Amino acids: CASSSPASSYNEQFF.

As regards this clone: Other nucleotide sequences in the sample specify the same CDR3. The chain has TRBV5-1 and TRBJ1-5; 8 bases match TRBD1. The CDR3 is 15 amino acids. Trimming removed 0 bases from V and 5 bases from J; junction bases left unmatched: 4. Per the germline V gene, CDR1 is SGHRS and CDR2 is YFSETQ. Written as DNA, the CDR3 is TGCGCCAGCAGCTTGGAGGCAGGGGGCCATCAGCCCCAGCATTTT. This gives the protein CASSLEAGGHQPQHF.

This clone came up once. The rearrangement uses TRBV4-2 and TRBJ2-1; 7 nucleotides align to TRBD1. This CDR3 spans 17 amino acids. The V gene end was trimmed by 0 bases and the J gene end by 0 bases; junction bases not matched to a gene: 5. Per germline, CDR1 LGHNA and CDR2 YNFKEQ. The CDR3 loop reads CASSQDQRDSSYNEQFF. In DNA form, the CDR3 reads TGTGCCAGCAGCCAAGATCAGAGGGACAGCTCCTACAATGAGCAGTTCTTC.

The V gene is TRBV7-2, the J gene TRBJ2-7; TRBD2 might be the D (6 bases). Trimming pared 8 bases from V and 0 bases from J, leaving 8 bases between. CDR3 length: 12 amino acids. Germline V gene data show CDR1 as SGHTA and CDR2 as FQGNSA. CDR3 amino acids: CASAGNSYEQYF. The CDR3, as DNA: TGTGCCAGCGCGGGAAACTCCTACGAGCAGTACTTC.

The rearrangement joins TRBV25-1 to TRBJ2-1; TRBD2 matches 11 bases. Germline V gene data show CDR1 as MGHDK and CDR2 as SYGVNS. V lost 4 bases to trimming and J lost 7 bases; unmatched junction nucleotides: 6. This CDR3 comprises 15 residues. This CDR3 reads CASSALAGGGNEQFF. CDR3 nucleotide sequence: TGTGCCAGCAGTGCGCTAGCGGGAGGAGGTAATGAGCAGTTCTTC.